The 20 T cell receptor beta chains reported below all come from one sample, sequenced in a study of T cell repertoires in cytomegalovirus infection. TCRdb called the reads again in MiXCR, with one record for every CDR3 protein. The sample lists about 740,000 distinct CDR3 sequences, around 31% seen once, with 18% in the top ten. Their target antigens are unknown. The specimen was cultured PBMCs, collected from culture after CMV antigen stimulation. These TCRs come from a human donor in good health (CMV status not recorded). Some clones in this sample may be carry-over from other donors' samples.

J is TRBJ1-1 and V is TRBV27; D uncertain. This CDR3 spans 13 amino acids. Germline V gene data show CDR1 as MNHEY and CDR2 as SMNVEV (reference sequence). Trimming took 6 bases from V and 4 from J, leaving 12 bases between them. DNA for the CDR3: TGTGCCAGCAGCTTCGGACCGATCACTGAAGCTTTCTTT. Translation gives CASSFGPITEAFF.

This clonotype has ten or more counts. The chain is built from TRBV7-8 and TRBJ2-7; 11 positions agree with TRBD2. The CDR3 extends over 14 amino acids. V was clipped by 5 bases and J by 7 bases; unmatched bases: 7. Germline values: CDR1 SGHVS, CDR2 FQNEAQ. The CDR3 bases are TGTGCCAGCAGCCAAGGACTAGCGGGCAGGGAGCAGTACTTC. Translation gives CASSQGLAGREQYF.

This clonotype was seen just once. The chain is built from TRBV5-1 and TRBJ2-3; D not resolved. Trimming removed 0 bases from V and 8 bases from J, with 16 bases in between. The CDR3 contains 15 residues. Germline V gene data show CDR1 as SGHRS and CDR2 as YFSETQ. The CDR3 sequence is CASSLVVMPDGTQYF. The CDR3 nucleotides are TGCGCCAGCAGCTTGGTAGTAATGCCCGATGGTACGCAGTATTTT. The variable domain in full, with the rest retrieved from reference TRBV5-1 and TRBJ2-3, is KAGVTQTPRYLIKTRGQQVTLSCSPISGHRSVSWYQQTPGQGLQFLFEYFSETQRNKGNFPGRFSGRQFSNSRSEMNVSTLELGDSALYLCASSLVVMPDGTQYFGPGTRLTVL.

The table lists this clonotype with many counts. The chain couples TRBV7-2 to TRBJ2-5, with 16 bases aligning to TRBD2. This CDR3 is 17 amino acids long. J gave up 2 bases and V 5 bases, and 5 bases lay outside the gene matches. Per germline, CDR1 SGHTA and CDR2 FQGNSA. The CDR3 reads CASSPGTSGGVQETQYF. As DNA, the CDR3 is TGTGCCAGCAGCCCAGGGACTAGCGGGGGGGTACAAGAGACCCAGTACTTC.

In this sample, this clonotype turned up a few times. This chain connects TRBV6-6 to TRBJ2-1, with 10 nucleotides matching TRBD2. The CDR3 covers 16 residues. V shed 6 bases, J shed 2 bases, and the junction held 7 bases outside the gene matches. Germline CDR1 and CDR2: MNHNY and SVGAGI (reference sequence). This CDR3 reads CASSNPSGGTYNEQFF. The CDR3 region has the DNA TGTGCCAGCAGCAATCCTAGCGGGGGAACCTACAATGAGCAGTTCTTC.

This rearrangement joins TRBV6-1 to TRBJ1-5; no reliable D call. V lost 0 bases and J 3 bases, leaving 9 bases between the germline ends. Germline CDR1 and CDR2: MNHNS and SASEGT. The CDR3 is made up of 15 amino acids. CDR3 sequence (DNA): TGTGCCAGCAGTGAAGCCGGGAGGGACAATCAGCCCCAGCATTTT. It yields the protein CASSEAGRDNQPQHF.

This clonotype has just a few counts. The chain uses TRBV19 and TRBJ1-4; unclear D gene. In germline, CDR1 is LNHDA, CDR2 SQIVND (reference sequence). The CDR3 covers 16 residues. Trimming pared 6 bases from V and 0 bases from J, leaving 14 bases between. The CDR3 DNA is TGTGCCAGTAGGCTACACCACACTGCAACTAATGAAAAACTGTTTTTT. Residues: CASRLHHTATNEKLFF.

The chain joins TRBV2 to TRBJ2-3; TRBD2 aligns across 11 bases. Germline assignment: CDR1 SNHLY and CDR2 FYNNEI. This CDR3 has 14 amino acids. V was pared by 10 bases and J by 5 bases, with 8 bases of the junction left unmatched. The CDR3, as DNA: TGTGCCAAGGCTAGCGGGGGGCCCGGAGATACGCAGTATTTT. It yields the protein CAKASGGPGDTQYF.

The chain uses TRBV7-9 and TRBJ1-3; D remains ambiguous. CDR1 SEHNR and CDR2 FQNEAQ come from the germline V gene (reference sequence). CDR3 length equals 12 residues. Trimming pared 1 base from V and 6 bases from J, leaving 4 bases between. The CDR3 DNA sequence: TGTGCCAGCAGCTTAGACCAAAACACCATATATTTT. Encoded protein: CASSLDQNTIYF.

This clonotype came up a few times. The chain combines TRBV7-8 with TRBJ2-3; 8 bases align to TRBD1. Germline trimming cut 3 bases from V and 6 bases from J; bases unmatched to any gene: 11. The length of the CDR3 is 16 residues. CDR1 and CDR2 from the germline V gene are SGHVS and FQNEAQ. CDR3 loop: CASSLGLDRVSDTQYF. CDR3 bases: TGTGCCAGCAGCTTGGGTCTGGACAGGGTATCTGATACGCAGTATTTT. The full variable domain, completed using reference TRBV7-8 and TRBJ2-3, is GAGVSQSPRYKVAKRGQDVALRCDPISGHVSLFWYQQALGQGPEFLTYFQNEAQLDKSGLPSDRFFAERPEGSVSTLKIQRTQQEDSAVYLCASSLGLDRVSDTQYFGPGTRLTVL.

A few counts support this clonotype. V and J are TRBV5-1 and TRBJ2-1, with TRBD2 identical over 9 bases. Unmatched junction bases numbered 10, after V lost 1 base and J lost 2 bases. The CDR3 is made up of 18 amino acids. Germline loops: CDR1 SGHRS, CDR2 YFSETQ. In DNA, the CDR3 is TGCGCCAGCAGCTTGTACTCCGGACTAGCGACCCCCTACAATGAGCAGTTCTTC. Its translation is CASSLYSGLATPYNEQFF.

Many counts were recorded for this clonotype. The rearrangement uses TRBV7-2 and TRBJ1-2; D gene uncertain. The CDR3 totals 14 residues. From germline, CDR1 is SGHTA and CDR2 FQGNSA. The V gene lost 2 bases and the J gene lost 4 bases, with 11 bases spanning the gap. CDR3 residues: CASSLFAQFYGYTF. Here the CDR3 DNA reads TGTGCCAGCAGCTTATTTGCACAGTTCTATGGCTACACCTTC.

As DNA, the CDR3 is TGTGCCAGCAGTTTCGCGGGGGGCGAGCAGTACTTC. This translates into CASSFAGGEQYF. The rearrangement joins TRBV27 to TRBJ2-7; 8 nucleotides agree with TRBD2. The CDR3 length is 12 residues. The germline gives CDR1 MNHEY, CDR2 SMNVEV (reference sequence). Trimming took 3 bases from V and 6 from J; bases not matched to a gene: 1.

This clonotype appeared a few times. The CDR3 here is CASSPASGDITDTQYF. The CDR3 nucleotides are TGTGCCAGCTCACCAGCGTCAGGGGACATCACAGATACGCAGTATTTT. The chain joins TRBV18 to TRBJ2-3; weak D call: TRBD1 (6 bases). Trimming pared 2 bases from V and 2 bases from J, leaving 14 bases between. The germline gives CDR1 KGHSH, CDR2 LQKENI. This CDR3 is built from 16 residues.

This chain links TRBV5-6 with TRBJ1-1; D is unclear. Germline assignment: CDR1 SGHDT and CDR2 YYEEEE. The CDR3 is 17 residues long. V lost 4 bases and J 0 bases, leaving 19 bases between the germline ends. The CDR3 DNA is TGTGCCAGCAGCATCCAGCGGATTCAACCAATGAACACTGAAGCTTTCTTT. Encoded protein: CASSIQRIQPMNTEAFF.

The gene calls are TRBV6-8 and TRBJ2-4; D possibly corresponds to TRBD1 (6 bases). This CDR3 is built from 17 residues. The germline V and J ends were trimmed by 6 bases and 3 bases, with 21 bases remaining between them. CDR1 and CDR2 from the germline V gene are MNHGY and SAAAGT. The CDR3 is CASRESGAQGGKNIQYF. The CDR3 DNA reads TGTGCCAGCAGAGAATCAGGGGCCCAAGGTGGCAAAAACATTCAGTACTTC.

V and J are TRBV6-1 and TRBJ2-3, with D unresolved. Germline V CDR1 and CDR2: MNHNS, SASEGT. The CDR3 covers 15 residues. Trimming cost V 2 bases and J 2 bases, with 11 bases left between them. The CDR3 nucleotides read TGTGCCAGCAGTGAAAGGATATGGGACACAGATACGCAGTATTTT. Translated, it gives CASSERIWDTDTQYF.

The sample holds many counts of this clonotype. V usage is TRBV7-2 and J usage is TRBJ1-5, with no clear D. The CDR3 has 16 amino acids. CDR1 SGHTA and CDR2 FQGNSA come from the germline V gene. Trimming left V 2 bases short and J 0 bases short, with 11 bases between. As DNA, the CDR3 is TGTGCCAGCAGCTTAACGGCAGTCTATAGCAATCAGCCCCAGCATTTT. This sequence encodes CASSLTAVYSNQPQHF.

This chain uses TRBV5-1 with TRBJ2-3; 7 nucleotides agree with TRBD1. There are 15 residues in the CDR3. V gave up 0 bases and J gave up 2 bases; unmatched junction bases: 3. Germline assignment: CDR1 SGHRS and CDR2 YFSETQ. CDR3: CASSLEGGPTDTQYF. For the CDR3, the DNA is TGCGCCAGCAGCTTGGAAGGGGGCCCCACAGATACGCAGTATTTT.

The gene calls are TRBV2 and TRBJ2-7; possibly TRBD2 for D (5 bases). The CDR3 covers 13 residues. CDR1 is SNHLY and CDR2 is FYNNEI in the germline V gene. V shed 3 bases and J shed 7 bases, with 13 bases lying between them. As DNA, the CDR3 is TGTGCCAGCAGTGACCGGCGGACTCTAGAGCAGTACTTC. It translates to CASSDRRTLEQYF.